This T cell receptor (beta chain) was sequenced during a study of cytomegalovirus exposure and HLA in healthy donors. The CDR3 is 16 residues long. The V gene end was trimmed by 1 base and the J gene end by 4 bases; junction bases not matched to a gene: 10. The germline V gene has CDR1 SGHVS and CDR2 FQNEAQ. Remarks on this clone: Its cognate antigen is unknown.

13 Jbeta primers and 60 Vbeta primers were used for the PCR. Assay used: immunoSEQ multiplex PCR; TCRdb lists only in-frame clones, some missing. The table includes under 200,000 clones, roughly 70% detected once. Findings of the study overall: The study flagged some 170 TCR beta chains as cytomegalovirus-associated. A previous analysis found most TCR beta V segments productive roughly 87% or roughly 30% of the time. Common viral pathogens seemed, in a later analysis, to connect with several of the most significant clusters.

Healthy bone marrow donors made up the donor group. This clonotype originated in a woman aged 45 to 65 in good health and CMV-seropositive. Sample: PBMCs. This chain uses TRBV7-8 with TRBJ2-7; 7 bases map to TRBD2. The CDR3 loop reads CASSLELGTGGYEQYF. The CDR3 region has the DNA TGTGCCAGCAGCTTAGAACTTGGAACGGGGGGTTACGAGCAGTACTTC.